This T cell receptor (beta chain) was identified in a study of CD8 T cells in Susac syndrome. The T cells that were sequenced for TCR beta were CD8+ and CD4+ cells from blood. Both CD4+ and CD8+ T cells were negatively isolated, and TEMRA cells underwent FACS enrichment. CDR1 is SGHRS, CDR2 YFSETQ, per germline. V was pared by 1 base and J by 1 base, with 9 bases between. The CDR3 has 15 residues. Reverse transcription of about 0.5 to 1 ug RNA used random hexamers. Amplification of TCR beta CDR3 spanned 54 Vbeta and 13 Jbeta via immunoSEQ multiplex PCR. TCRdb passed the immunoSEQ multiplex PCR reads through MiXCR, listing each CDR3 protein once. The sample shows 250,000 to 350,000 distinct CDR3 sequences, 92% of them seen only once.

This TCR came from a human donor with multiple sclerosis. Sequencing input: CD4+ T cells from PBMCs. The chain is built from TRBV5-1 and TRBJ1-3; D remains unclear. The CDR3 coding sequence is TGCGCCAGCAGCTTGAACGGTTTTTCTGGAAACACCATATATTTT. It translates to CASSLNGFSGNTIYF.